The entry below describes one TCR beta chain. The junction had 12 bases not matched to a gene; V was cut back by 4 bases and J by 4 bases. Germline CDR1 and CDR2: SQVTM and ANQGSEA. This CDR3 is built from 16 residues. The source of the sample is a study of blood T cell repertoires in COVID-19. Turning to the study itself: COVID-19 samples collected from the United States, Italy and Spain covered acute and convalescent phases. Sample material is recorded as cDNA or gDNA derived from T cells, B-cell-depleted T cells, or PBMCs.

Original methodology: Reference gene primer amplification in the assay estimated nucleated cell counts. Produced via immunoSEQ multiplex PCR; TCRdb's table is partial and in-frame only. D and trimming come from the DNA, and the V and J calls and clone size come from that table. The table has more than 55,000 clones, approximately 89% seen once. The receptor's source is a man aged 55 to 69 with active or convalescent COVID-19. V usage is TRBV29-1 and J usage is TRBJ2-7; 11 bases agree with TRBD1. Sequenced material: peripheral blood. The CDR3 region is CSVGLLGQGARYEQYF. The CDR3 DNA sequence: TGCAGCGTTGGTCTCCTAGGACAGGGGGCGCGTTACGAGCAGTACTTC.